This T cell receptor beta chain was captured by sequencing in a study of T cells in Graves' hyperthyroidism and ophthalmopathy. Amplification yielded TCR beta CDR3 regions, with RNA transcripts as the source. TCR CDR3 underwent first-round RT-PCR with the HTBI primer set. From the multiplex PCR reads, TCRdb called clonotypes with MiXCR, one entry per CDR3 protein. The data contain some 270,000 distinct CDR3 sequences, roughly 15% of them singletons. CDR3 length equals 13 residues. The germline CDR1 and CDR2 sequences are SNHLY and FYNNEI. V was trimmed by 8 bases and J by 2 bases, leaving 11 bases between them. This clonotype was picked up many times. In patients aged 18 to 65, hyperthyroidism was newly diagnosed, with duration under 2 months.

The sequencing sample was made of blood. The receptor was isolated from a middle-aged woman with Graves' hyperthyroidism. The rearrangement joins TRBV2 to TRBJ2-3, with D uncertain. The CDR3 is CASDEGSTDTQYF. CDR3 nucleotides: TGTGCCAGCGATGAAGGATCCACAGATACGCAGTATTTT.